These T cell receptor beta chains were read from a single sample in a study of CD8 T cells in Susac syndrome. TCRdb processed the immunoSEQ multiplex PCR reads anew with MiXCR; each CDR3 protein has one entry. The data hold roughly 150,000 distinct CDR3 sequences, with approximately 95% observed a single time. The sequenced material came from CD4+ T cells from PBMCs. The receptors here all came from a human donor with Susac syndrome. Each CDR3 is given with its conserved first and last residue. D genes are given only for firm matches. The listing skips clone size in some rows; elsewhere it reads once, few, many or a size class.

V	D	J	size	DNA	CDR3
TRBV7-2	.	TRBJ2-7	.	TGTGCCAGCAGCTTAGTGTCTAGCCCTACCTACGAGCAGTACTTC	CASSLVSSPTYEQYF
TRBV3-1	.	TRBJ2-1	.	TGTGCCAGCAGCCGTAGAGGGGACAATGAGCAGTTCTTC	CASSRRGDNEQFF
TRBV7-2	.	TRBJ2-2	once	TGTGCCAGCAATACAGGGCTAACGAACACCGGGGAGCTGTTTTTT	CASNTGLTNTGELFF
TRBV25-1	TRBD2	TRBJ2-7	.	TGTGCCAGCAGTGACGCGGCTAGCGGCTACGAGCAGTACTTC	CASSDAASGYEQYF
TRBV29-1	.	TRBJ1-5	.	TGCAGCGTATGGGACAGCAATCAGCCCCAGCATTTT	CSVWDSNQPQHF
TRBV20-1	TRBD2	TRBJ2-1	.	TGCAGTGCTAGACTGGCGGGGGTAATTGTGTTGAATGAGCAGTTCTTC	CSARLAGVIVLNEQFF
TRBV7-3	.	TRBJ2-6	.	TGTGCCAGCAGGATCCACAACCCTGGGGCCAACGTCCTGACTTTC	CASRIHNPGANVLTF
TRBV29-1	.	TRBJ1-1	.	TGCAGCGTTAAGAGGGGGAACACTGAAGCTTTCTTT	CSVKRGNTEAFF
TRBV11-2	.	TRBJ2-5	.	TGTGCCAGCGCATCCGGGACATCGGTAGAGACCCAGTACTTC	CASASGTSVETQYF
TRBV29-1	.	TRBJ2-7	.	TGCAGCGTTGAAGTAGGCCACTCCTACGAGCAGTACTTC	CSVEVGHSYEQYF
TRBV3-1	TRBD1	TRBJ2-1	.	TGTGCCAGCAGCCAACAGGGGGCCTGGGGACACAATGAGCAGTTCTTC	CASSQQGAWGHNEQFF
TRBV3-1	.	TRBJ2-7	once	TGTGCCAGCAGCGAAGGTCCCGCCGACTCCTACGAGCAGTACTTC	CASSEGPADSYEQYF
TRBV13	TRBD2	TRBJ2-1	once	TGTGCCAGCAGCTTAGAACGACTAGCGGGAGGTTATGAGCAGTTCTTC	CASSLERLAGGYEQFF
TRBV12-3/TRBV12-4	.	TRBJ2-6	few	TGTGCCAGCAGTTTTGGAGGGTCCGGGGCCAACGTCCTGACTTTC	CASSFGGSGANVLTF
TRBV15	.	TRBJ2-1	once	TGTGCCACCAGCCGGGACCCCTCCGGGCACAATGAGCAGTTCTTC	CATSRDPSGHNEQFF
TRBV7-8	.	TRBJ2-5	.	TGTGCCAGCAGCCCCGCCCGGGACACCCTGTACTTC	CASSPARDTLYF
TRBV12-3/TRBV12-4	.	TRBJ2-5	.	TGTGCCAGCAGTCAGACATCAGAGACCCAGTACTTC	CASSQTSETQYF
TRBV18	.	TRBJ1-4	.	TGTGCCAGCTCTGCAACTAATGAAAAACTGTTTTTT	CASSATNEKLFF
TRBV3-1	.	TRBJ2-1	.	TGTGCCAGCACCTACGCGGGGGCCTCCTACAATGAGCAGTTCTTC	CASTYAGASYNEQFF
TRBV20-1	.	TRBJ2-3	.	TGCAGTGCTAGCGTGAGCCCAGATACGCAGTATTTT	CSASVSPDTQYF
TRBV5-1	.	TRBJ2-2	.	TGCGCCAGCAGTTTAGCCCCGGAGGAGCTGTTTTTT	CASSLAPEELFF
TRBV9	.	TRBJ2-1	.	TGTGCCAGCAGTGGGACCCCCCTCAATGAGCAGTTCTTC	CASSGTPLNEQFF
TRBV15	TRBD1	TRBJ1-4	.	TGTGCCACCAGCAGAAATACCGACAGGGTTGAAAAACTGTTTTTT	CATSRNTDRVEKLFF
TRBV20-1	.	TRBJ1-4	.	TGCAGTGCAAGACAGGCTAATGAAAAACTGTTTTTT	CSARQANEKLFF
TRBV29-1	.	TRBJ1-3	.	TGCAGCGTTGATGGGGCGCCCGGAAACACCATATATTTT	CSVDGAPGNTIYF
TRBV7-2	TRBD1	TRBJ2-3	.	TGTGCCAGCAGCTCGGACAGGTGGGCAGATACGCAGTATTTT	CASSSDRWADTQYF
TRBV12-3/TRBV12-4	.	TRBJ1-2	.	TGTGCCAGCAGTTTCGTCGGGGAACACACCTTC	CASSFVGEHTF
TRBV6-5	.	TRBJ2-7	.	TGTGCCAGCAGTTACAGGGGGGGCTACGAGCAGTACTTC	CASSYRGGYEQYF
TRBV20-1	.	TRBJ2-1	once	TGCAGTGCCATTCACGGGGCCAATGAGCAGTTCTTC	CSAIHGANEQFF
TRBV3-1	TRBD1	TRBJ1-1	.	TGTGCCAGCAGCACTCGACAGGGCCACACTGAAGCTTTCTTT	CASSTRQGHTEAFF
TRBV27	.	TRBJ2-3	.	.	CASSSSTGGTDTQYF
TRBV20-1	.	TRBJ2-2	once	TGCAGTGCTAGTACAGGTGCCGGGGAGCTGTTTTTT	CSASTGAGELFF
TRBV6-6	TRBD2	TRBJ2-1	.	TGTGCCAGCAGTTACCTTACGGGGGGGCTTCTTGAGCAGTTCTTC	CASSYLTGGLLEQFF
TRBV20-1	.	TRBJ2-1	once	TGCAGTGCTAGAGCCCTGAGCTACAATGAGCAGTTCTTC	CSARALSYNEQFF
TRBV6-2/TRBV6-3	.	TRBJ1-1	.	TGTGCCAGCCGCCAGGGAAGGGCGGACACTGAAGCTTTCTTT	CASRQGRADTEAFF
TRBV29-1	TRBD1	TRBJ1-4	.	TGCAGCGTTGAGATCTCAGGCAGGGGGGGTGAAAAACTGTTTTTT	CSVEISGRGGEKLFF
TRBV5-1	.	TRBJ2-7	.	TGCGCCAGCAGCTTGATAACGGGAGAAGACGAGCAGTACTTC	CASSLITGEDEQYF
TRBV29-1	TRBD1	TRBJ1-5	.	TGCAGCGCCCTTTCCGGGACAGGGGGATTACAGCCCCAGCATTTT	CSALSGTGGLQPQHF
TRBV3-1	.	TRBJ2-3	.	TGTGCCAGCAGCCAAACCTCGGGGCCGCAGTATTTT	CASSQTSGPQYF
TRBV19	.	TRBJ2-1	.	TGTGCCAGCCACACAGGGGGCGGGGGGAATGAGCAGTTCTTC	CASHTGGGGNEQFF
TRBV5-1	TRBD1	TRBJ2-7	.	TGCGCCAGCAGCTTGGAGCAGGGGGCGAGGGAGCAGTACTTC	CASSLEQGAREQYF
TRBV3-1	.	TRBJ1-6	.	TGTGCCAGCAGCCAAGGGGGCTCCTATAATTCACCCCTCCACTTT	CASSQGGSYNSPLHF
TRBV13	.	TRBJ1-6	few	TGTGCCAGCAGCTTAGGGCCTGGGAATTCACCCCTCCACTTT	CASSLGPGNSPLHF
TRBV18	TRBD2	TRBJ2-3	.	TGTGCCAGCTCAGCCCGGGCGGGGGGCACAGATACGCAGTATTTT	CASSARAGGTDTQYF
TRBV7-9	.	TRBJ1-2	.	TGTGCCAGCAGCCCAACCCATAACTATGGCTACACCTTC	CASSPTHNYGYTF
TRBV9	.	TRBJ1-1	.	TGTGCCAGCAGTAGACAAACGAACACTGAAGCTTTCTTT	CASSRQTNTEAFF
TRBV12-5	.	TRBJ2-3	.	TGTGCTAGTGGTTTGGCCCCCGTCAGGGGTGGAACAGATACGCAGTATTTT	CASGLAPVRGGTDTQYF
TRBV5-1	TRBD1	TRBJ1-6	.	TGCGCCAGCAGCTCAGGGGGACACGGAGAGCGTTCACCCCTCCACTTT	CASSSGGHGERSPLHF
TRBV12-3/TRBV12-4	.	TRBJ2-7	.	TGTGCCAGCAGTTTACAGGCCTACGAGCAGTACTTC	CASSLQAYEQYF
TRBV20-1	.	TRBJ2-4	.	TGCAGTGCAGCCTGGCGGGGGCACATTCAGTACTTC	CSAAWRGHIQYF
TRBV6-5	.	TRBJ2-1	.	TGTGCCAGCAGTTACGGTGGGAGCGGCTCCTACAATGAGCAGTTCTTC	CASSYGGSGSYNEQFF
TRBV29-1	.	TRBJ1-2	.	TGCAGCGTCGCAGGGCTCGACTATGGCTACACCTTC	CSVAGLDYGYTF
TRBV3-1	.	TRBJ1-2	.	TGTGCCAGCAGCCCATCTGCAGCGCATGGCTACACCTTC	CASSPSAAHGYTF
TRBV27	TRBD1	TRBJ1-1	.	TGTGCCAGCAGTAAGCGGACAGGGCTAGTACGGACTGAAGCTTTCTTT	CASSKRTGLVRTEAFF
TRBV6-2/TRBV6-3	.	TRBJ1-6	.	TGTGCCAGCAGTCAAAGGGGTCAGGGAAAACTCCTCCACTTT	CASSQRGQGKLLHF
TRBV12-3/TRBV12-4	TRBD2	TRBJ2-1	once	TGTGCCAGCAGTTTGCTTAGCGGGGGGGCCGGAGAGCAGTTCTTC	CASSLLSGGAGEQFF
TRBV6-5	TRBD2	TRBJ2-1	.	TGTGCCAGCAGTTCGCTTGGACTAGCGGTGGCCAATGAGCAGTTCTTC	CASSSLGLAVANEQFF
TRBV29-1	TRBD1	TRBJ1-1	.	TGCAGCGTTGACAAAGGGGGCCGTGATGGAGCTTTCTTT	CSVDKGGRDGAFF
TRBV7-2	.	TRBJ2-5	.	TGTGCCAGCAGCTTACGGGGTACGGGTCAAGAGACCCAGTACTTC	CASSLRGTGQETQYF
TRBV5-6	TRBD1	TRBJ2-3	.	TGTGCCAGCAGCAAGGGACAGGGACCTAATACGCAGTATTTT	CASSKGQGPNTQYF